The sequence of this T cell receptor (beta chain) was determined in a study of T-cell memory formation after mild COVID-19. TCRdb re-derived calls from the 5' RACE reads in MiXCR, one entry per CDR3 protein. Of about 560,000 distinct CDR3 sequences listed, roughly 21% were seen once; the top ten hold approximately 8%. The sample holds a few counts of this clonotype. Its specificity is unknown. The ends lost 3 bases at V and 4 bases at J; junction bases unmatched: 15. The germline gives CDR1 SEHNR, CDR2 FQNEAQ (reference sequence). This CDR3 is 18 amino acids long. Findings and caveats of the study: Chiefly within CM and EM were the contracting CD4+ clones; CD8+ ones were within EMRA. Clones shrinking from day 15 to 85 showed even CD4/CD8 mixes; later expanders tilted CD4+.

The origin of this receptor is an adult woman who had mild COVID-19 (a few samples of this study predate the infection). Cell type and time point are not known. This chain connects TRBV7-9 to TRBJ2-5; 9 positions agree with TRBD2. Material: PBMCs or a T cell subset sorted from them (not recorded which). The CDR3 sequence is CASSFKPIAGEVGETQYF. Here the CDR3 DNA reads TGTGCCAGCAGCTTTAAACCAATAGCGGGAGAGGTTGGAGAGACCCAGTACTTC.